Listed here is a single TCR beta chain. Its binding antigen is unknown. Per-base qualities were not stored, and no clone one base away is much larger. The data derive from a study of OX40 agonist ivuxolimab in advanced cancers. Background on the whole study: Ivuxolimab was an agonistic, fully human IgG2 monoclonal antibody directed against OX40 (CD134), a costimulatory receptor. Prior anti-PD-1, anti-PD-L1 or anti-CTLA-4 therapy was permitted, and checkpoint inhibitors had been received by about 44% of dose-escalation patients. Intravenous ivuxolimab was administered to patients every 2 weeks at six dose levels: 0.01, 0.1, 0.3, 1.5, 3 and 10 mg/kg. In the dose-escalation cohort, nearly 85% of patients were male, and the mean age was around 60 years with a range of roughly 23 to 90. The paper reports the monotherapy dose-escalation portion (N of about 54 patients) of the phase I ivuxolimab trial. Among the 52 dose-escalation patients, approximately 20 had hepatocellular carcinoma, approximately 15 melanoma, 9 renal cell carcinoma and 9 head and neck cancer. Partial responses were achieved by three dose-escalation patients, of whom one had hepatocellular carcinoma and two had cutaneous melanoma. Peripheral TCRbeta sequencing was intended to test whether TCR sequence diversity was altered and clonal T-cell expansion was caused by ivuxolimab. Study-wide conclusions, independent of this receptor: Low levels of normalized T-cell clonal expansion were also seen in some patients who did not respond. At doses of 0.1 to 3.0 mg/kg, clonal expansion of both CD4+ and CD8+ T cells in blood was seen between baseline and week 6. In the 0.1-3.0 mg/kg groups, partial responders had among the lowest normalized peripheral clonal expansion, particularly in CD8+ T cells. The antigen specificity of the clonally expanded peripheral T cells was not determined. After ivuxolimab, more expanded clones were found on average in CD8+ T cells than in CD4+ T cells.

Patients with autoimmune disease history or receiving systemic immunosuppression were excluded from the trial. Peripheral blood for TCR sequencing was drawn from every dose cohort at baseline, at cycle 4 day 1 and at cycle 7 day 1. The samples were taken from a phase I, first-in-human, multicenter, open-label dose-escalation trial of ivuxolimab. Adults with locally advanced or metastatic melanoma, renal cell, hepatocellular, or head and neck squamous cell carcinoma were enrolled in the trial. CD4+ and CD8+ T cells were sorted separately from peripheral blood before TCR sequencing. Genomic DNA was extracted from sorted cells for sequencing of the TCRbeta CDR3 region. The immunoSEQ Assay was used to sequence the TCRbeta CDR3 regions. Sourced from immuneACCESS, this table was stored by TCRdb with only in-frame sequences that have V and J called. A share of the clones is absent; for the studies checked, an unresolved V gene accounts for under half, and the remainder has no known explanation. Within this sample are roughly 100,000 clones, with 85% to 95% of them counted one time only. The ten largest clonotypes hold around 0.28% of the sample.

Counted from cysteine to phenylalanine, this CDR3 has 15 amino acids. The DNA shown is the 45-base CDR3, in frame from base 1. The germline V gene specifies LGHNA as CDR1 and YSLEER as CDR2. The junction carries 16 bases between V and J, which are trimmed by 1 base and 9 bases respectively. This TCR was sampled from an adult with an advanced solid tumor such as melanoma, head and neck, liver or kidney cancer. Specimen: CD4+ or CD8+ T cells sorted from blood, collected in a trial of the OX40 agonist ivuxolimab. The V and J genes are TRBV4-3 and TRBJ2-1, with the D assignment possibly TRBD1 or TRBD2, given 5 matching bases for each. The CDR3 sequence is CASSQARDQRSEQFF. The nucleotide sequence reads TGCGCCAGCAGCCAAGCGAGGGACCAAAGGAGTGAGCAGTTCTTC.